The clone carrying this T cell receptor beta chain has more than one count but fewer than ten. Its antigen is currently unknown. This sample is drawn from a study of response to subunit inactivated influenza vaccine. Overall study findings and caveats: T cells newly recruited by each seasonal influenza vaccination are few, the authors suggested.

Germline CDR1 SGHTA, CDR2 FQGNSA. V was pared by 5 bases and J by 5 bases, with 10 bases between. The CDR3 sequence is 12 residues long. Each CDR3 protein gets one entry after TCRdb re-called the RT-PCR reads with MiXCR. Of 630,000 or so distinct CDR3 sequences listed, about a sixth were seen once; the top ten hold around 10%. This clonotype was sampled from a man aged 45 to 65 who received an inactivated influenza vaccine. V gene TRBV7-2 combines with J gene TRBJ2-7; D unresolved. Sequencing was performed on PBMCs from blood, taken less than 13 days after vaccination. CDR3 DNA: TGTGCCAGCAGCCCTCAAAGGGACGAGCAGTACTTC. It specifies CASSPQRDEQYF. Using reference TRBV7-2 and TRBJ2-7 for the parts outside the CDR3, the full variable domain is GAGVSQSPSNKVTEKGKDVELRCDPISGHTALYWYRQSLGQGLEFLIYFQGNSAPDKSGLPSDRFSAERTGGSVSTLTIQRTQQEDSAVYLCASSPQRDEQYFGPGTRLTVT.